The 29 T cell receptor beta chains below come from one sample, sequenced in a study of identical twins. MiXCR, run by TCRdb on the 5' RACE reads, gives a single entry per CDR3 protein. The data show fewer than 500,000 distinct CDR3 sequences, approximately 25% seen once. These sequences were also reported in another study, on T cells expressing NK-cell markers.

Sequencing was carried out using CD4+ T cells sorted from blood. Receptors originate from a woman aged 18-35 years in good health.

The rearrangement uses TRBV7-6 and TRBJ2-2; D is unclear. The germline gives CDR1 SGHVS, CDR2 FNYEAQ. Trimming took off 1 base at V and 0 bases at J, with 9 bases between the two ends. This CDR3 region has 16 residues. CDR3 sequence: CASSLVSPANTGELFF. The CDR3 region has the DNA TGTGCCAGCAGCTTAGTTTCACCCGCGAACACCGGGGAGCTGTTTTTT.

This clonotype was observed a handful of times. The chain combines TRBV6-5 with TRBJ2-1; TRBD2 matches 8 bases. Germline trimming cut 0 bases from V and 13 bases from J; bases unmatched to any gene: 5. This CDR3 is 13 amino acids long. Germline CDR1 is MNHEY and CDR2 is SVGAGI. Here the CDR3 DNA reads TGTGCCAGCAGTTACTCGAGCGCGGGAGGACAGTTCTTC. Translation gives CASSYSSAGGQFF.

This chain links TRBV7-9 with TRBJ1-4; a weak D match, TRBD1 (5 bases). Looked up from germline, CDR1 is SEHNR and CDR2 is FQNEAQ (reference sequence). There are 16 residues in the CDR3. Trimming removed 5 bases at V and 10 bases at J, with 23 bases between. The CDR3 sequence: CASSVGPRSEGGKLFF. The CDR3 DNA is TGTGCCAGCAGCGTGGGACCGCGGTCGGAAGGTGGAAAACTGTTTTTT.

CDR3: CSVGLRRPYEQYF. CDR3 nucleotide sequence: TGCAGCGTTGGACTACGAAGGCCCTACGAGCAGTACTTC. This rearrangement joins TRBV29-1 to TRBJ2-7, with D possibly matching TRBD2 (5 bases). Trimming removed 4 bases at V and 2 bases at J, with 12 bases between. Germline CDR1 and CDR2: SQVTM and ANQGSEA. CDR3 size: 13 residues.

This clonotype was seen only a few times. The rearrangement links TRBV20-1 to TRBJ1-3, with D unresolved. The CDR3 totals 14 residues. Germline lookup yields CDR1 DFQATT and CDR2 SNEGSKA (reference sequence). Trimming pared 0 bases from V and 6 bases from J, leaving 12 bases between. The CDR3 reads CSARDHQTLNTIYF. CDR3 in DNA: TGCAGTGCTAGAGATCACCAGACTTTAAACACCATATATTTT.

Only a few counts were recorded for this clonotype. This chain connects TRBV24-1 to TRBJ2-1, with 7 nucleotides matching TRBD1. J gave up 9 bases and V 6 bases, and 16 bases lay outside the gene matches. The CDR3 consists of 16 residues. CDR1 and CDR2 from the germline V gene are KGHDR and SFDVKD. For the CDR3, the DNA is TGTGCCACCAGTCCACCTCGACAGGGCTACGAGGGTGAGCAGTTCTTC. Protein: CATSPPRQGYEGEQFF.

There are a few counts of this clonotype. This chain links TRBV15 with TRBJ1-1; tentatively, D is TRBD1 (5 bases). V lost 0 bases to trimming and J lost 5 bases, with 16 bases between them. Germline-derived CDR1 and CDR2 are LNHNV and YYDKDF (reference sequence). The CDR3 has 16 amino acids. The CDR3 region has the DNA TGTGCCACCAGCAGAGATTCGTTACAGGCAAAAACTGAAGCTTTCTTT. Residues: CATSRDSLQAKTEAFF.

The CDR3 sequence: CSVRETGGGEQPQHF. The CDR3 coding sequence is TGCAGCGTGAGGGAAACAGGGGGGGGAGAACAGCCCCAGCATTTT. The genes are TRBV29-1 and TRBJ1-5, with 8 bases matching TRBD1. Looked up from germline, CDR1 is SQVTM and CDR2 is ANQGSEA. The CDR3 consists of 15 residues. J lost 7 bases, V lost 6 bases, and 14 bases had no gene match. The variable domain in full, completed from reference TRBV29-1 and TRBJ1-5, reads SAVISQKPSRDICQRGTSLTIQCQVDSQVTMMFWYRQQPGQSLTLIATANQGSEATYESGFVIDKFPISRPNLTFSTLTVSNMSPEDSSIYLCSVRETGGGEQPQHFGDGTRLSIL.

This clonotype was found a few times. This chain uses TRBV12-3 or TRBV12-4 with TRBJ2-1; D may match TRBD1 or TRBD2 (5 bases each). The CDR3 spans 14 residues. V lost 6 bases to trimming and J lost 6 bases, with 15 bases between them. The CDR3 coding sequence is TGTGCCAGCAGCCTCCGGGACCGCGGCAATGAGCAGTTCTTC. Protein: CASSLRDRGNEQFF.

This clonotype showed up just a few times. CDR3 residues: CASSLRFRVRYGYTF. CDR3 bases: TGTGCCAGCAGTTTACGATTCAGGGTCCGCTATGGCTACACCTTC. This chain connects TRBV28 to TRBJ1-2; possible D gene TRBD1, 5 bases. Germline V gene sequence: CDR1 MDHEN, CDR2 SYDVKM. Trimming took off 2 bases at V and 4 bases at J, with 14 bases between the two ends. The length of the CDR3 is 15 residues.

The V call is TRBV5-1, the J call TRBJ2-4; 9 bases match TRBD1. The germline V gene encodes CDR1 SGHRS and CDR2 YFSETQ. Unmatched junction bases numbered 12, after V lost 5 bases and J lost 9 bases. This CDR3 spans 15 amino acids. In DNA, the CDR3 is TGCGCCAGCAGTTCCCGGGACAGGGAGCTCGGCATTCAGTACTTC. Encoded protein: CASSSRDRELGIQYF.

Only a few counts were recorded for this clonotype. The V gene is TRBV7-2, the J gene TRBJ2-3; D call uncertain. The length of the CDR3 is 13 residues. Trimming left V 3 bases short and J 5 bases short, with 9 bases between. Germline V gives CDR1 SGHTA, CDR2 FQGNSA. The CDR3 region is CASSFLTQDTQYF. The DNA of the CDR3 is TGTGCCAGCAGCTTTCTTACGCAAGATACGCAGTATTTT.

This clonotype was seen only once. This sequence joins TRBV25-1 and TRBJ1-1; the D gene is possibly TRBD1 (5 bases). Germline CDR1 and CDR2: MGHDK and SYGVNS. The V and J ends lost 1 base and 1 base respectively, with 10 bases between them. CDR3 length: 15 residues. The CDR3 region has the DNA TGTGCCAGCAGTGAATGGGGCAGAGGGAACACTGAAGCTTTCTTT. Protein: CASSEWGRGNTEAFF.

The chain links TRBV27 to TRBJ2-1; a weak D match, TRBD2 (6 bases). This CDR3 has 17 residues. V lost 5 bases, J lost 4 bases, and 21 bases lay in between. The germline V gene has CDR1 MNHEY and CDR2 SMNVEV (reference sequence). The CDR3: CASSTEERAQSYNEQFF. The CDR3 DNA sequence: TGTGCCAGCAGTACCGAGGAGCGGGCCCAAAGTTACAATGAGCAGTTCTTC.

The rearrangement uses TRBV4-3 and TRBJ2-6, with 9 bases fitting TRBD2. The germline V gene has CDR1 LGHNA and CDR2 YSLEER. The CDR3 has 19 residues. Trimming took 0 bases from V and 3 from J; bases not matched to a gene: 9. CDR3 in amino acids: CASSQDVGGRAGGANVLTF. The CDR3 DNA sequence: TGCGCCAGCAGCCAAGACGTGGGCGGGAGGGCCGGTGGGGCCAACGTCCTGACTTTC.

In its sample, this clonotype was seen a few times. V gene TRBV6-2 or TRBV6-3 combines with J gene TRBJ1-1; perhaps TRBD1 as D (5 bases). The germline CDR1 and CDR2 sequences are MNHEY and SVGEGT. The CDR3 contains 14 residues. Trimming left V 2 bases short and J 6 bases short, with 13 bases between. The CDR3 region is CASSYLRETAEAFF. The CDR3 coding sequence is TGTGCCAGCAGTTACCTCAGGGAAACGGCTGAAGCTTTCTTT.

For the CDR3, the DNA is TGTGCCAGCAGCTTATTTCAGGAGGGTGACTACACCTTC. Its protein product is CASSLFQEGDYTF. The rearrangement uses TRBV7-9 and TRBJ1-2; D is uncertain. This CDR3 spans 13 amino acids. With 2 bases removed from V and 10 bases from J, the gap between germline ends came to 14 bases. The germline gives CDR1 SEHNR, CDR2 FQNEAQ (reference sequence).

This clonotype was seen only a few times. The chain joins TRBV4-3 to TRBJ2-7; D unresolved. V was trimmed by 2 bases and J by 0 bases, leaving 8 bases between them. The CDR3 contains 14 residues. Germline V gene sequence: CDR1 LGHNA, CDR2 YSLEER. For the CDR3, the DNA is TGCGCCAGCAGCCAAAGCAGAAACTCCTACGAGCAGTACTTC. Translation gives CASSQSRNSYEQYF.

The table lists this clonotype with many counts. This chain joins TRBV5-1 and TRBJ2-1; possible D gene TRBD2, 7 bases. The CDR3 sequence is 14 residues long. The V and J ends lost 2 bases and 6 bases respectively, with 12 bases between them. In germline, CDR1 is SGHRS, CDR2 YFSETQ. The CDR3 loop is CASSLPGGLNEQFF. DNA of the CDR3: TGCGCCAGCAGCTTACCCGGGGGGCTCAATGAGCAGTTCTTC.

The rearrangement links TRBV7-9 to TRBJ2-1; D is unclear. The germline V gene encodes CDR1 SEHNR and CDR2 FQNEAQ (reference sequence). The CDR3 totals 14 residues. Between the trimmed V and J ends, which lost 2 bases and 5 bases, there was a span of 10 bases. The CDR3 region has the DNA TGTGCCAGCAGCTTACGTCTGCTTGACAATGAGCAGTTCTTC. Protein sequence: CASSLRLLDNEQFF.

This chain connects TRBV6-2 or TRBV6-3 to TRBJ2-7; the match to TRBD2 covers 8 bases. Germline trimming cut 0 bases from V and 2 bases from J; bases unmatched to any gene: 3. This CDR3 is 15 amino acids long. Germline CDR1 is MNHEY and CDR2 is SVGEGT. This chain's CDR3 is CASSYSRRGAYEQYF. The CDR3 DNA is TGTGCCAGCAGTTACTCGAGGCGGGGGGCCTACGAGCAGTACTTC.

Only a few counts were recorded for this clonotype. The gene calls are TRBV6-2 or TRBV6-3 and TRBJ2-7; 13 bases are shared with TRBD2. The CDR3 runs 15 residues. Germline V lookup: CDR1 MNHEY, CDR2 SVGEGT. The J segment lost 4 bases and the V segment lost 4 bases, leaving 4 bases of the junction unmatched. CDR3 DNA: TGTGCCAGCAGTTCCCCGGGACTAGCGGGATACGAGCAGTACTTC. This sequence encodes CASSSPGLAGYEQYF.

This clonotype was seen a few times. The chain combines TRBV7-9 with TRBJ2-7; D is perhaps TRBD1 (5 bases). This CDR3 is built from 13 residues. Trimming shortened V by 2 bases and J by 9 bases, and 14 bases separated the two germline ends. Germline lookup yields CDR1 SEHNR and CDR2 FQNEAQ (reference sequence). The CDR3 protein is CASSLIGRVGQYF. The CDR3, as DNA: TGTGCCAGCAGCTTAATCGGCAGGGTGGGGCAGTACTTC.

This chain connects TRBV30 to TRBJ1-6; D is unclear. Germline lookup yields CDR1 GTSNPN and CDR2 SVGIG (reference sequence). Deletions cut 3 bases from V and 6 bases from J, with 9 bases between. This CDR3 region has 13 residues. As DNA, the CDR3 is TGTGCCTGGAGAGGGAGGATTAATTCACCCCTCCACTTT. The encoded protein is CAWRGRINSPLHF.

J is TRBJ1-4 and V is TRBV7-9, with unresolved D. CDR3 length equals 15 residues. Trimming shortened V by 5 bases and J by 4 bases, and 14 bases separated the two germline ends. Germline CDR1 SEHNR, CDR2 FQNEAQ (reference sequence). Here the CDR3 reads CASSPGSTDNEKLFF. CDR3 DNA sequence: TGTGCCAGCAGCCCCGGGTCCACAGATAATGAAAAACTGTTTTTT.

The chain combines TRBV7-2 with TRBJ2-1; possibly TRBD2 for D (6 bases). The V end lost 7 bases, the J end lost 3 bases, and 16 bases lay between the germline ends. Germline V gene lookup returns CDR1 SGHTA and CDR2 FQGNSA. This CDR3 contains 15 residues. The CDR3 region is CASNSPGLVYNEQFF. The CDR3 nucleotides read TGTGCCAGCAATTCACCGGGACTGGTCTACAATGAGCAGTTCTTC.

There are a few counts of this clonotype. The gene calls are TRBV6-1 and TRBJ2-3; the D gene is possibly TRBD1 (6 bases). This CDR3 is 14 amino acids long. CDR1 is MNHNS, CDR2 SASEGT, per germline. Trimming took off 7 bases at V and 4 bases at J, with 15 bases between the two ends. The CDR3 DNA follows: TGTGCCAGCAACTCGGACAGTGTTTCAGATACGCAGTATTTT. Translated: CASNSDSVSDTQYF.

This clonotype has a handful of counts. The rearrangement joins TRBV18 to TRBJ2-5; 9 nucleotides match TRBD1. CDR1 and CDR2 from the germline V gene are KGHSH and LQKENI. The junction had 3 bases not matched to a gene; V was cut back by 3 bases and J by 1 base. The CDR3 totals 15 residues. In DNA form, the CDR3 reads TGTGCCAGCTCACCCTGGGGACAGGGCCAAGAGACCCAGTACTTC. It specifies CASSPWGQGQETQYF.

The chain employs TRBV20-1 and TRBJ2-4, with D possibly called TRBD1 or TRBD2 (5 bases each). The CDR3 sequence is 12 residues long. Per germline, CDR1 DFQATT and CDR2 SNEGSKA (reference sequence). The germline V and J ends were trimmed by 6 bases and 8 bases, with 14 bases remaining between them. The CDR3 reads CSASGSPDIQYF. As DNA, the CDR3 is TGCAGTGCCTCAGGGAGTCCCGACATTCAGTACTTC.